This TCR beta chain was observed in a study of radiation and T cells in renal cell carcinoma. V lost 0 bases, J lost 6 bases, and 6 bases lay in between. CDR1 SGHRS and CDR2 YFSETQ come from the germline V gene. The CDR3 has 12 residues. Sequenced by immunoSEQ multiplex PCR; TCRdb stores in-frame clones only, minus some. Of about 130,000 clones in the sample, 81% are singletons; the top ten hold over 1.5%. The time point: blood 2 weeks post-SBRT. The treatment here: 15 Gy SBRT to primary tumor, nephrectomy 4 weeks later. The starting material was blood, obtained from a patient whose treatment included radiotherapy and nephrectomy. The sequence came from a woman aged 55-70 years with renal cell carcinoma. The chain has TRBV5-1 and TRBJ1-2; D uncertain. CDR3 DNA: TGCGCCAGCAGCTTGGAAGGGAATGGCTACACCTTC. Translating gives CASSLEGNGYTF.